This passage covers 7 T cell receptor beta chains from one sample sequenced in a study of blood T cell repertoires in COVID-19. This table comes from immunoSEQ multiplex PCR, and its TCRdb copy is limited to in-frame clones, with some not included. The sample holds roughly 110,000 clones, about 84% seen once. The sequenced sample was peripheral blood. The receptors here all came from a woman aged 55-70 years with acute or convalescent COVID-19.

The rearrangement joins TRBV27 to TRBJ1-6; 7 bases map to TRBD1. Germline V lookup: CDR1 MNHEY, CDR2 SMNVEV (reference sequence). The V and J ends lost 6 bases and 7 bases, in that order; junction bases with no gene match: 12. The CDR3 loop spans 16 amino acids. CDR3 DNA: TGTGCCAGCAGCGTACTATCAGGACAGGTGAATTCACCCCTCCACTTT. It yields the protein CASSVLSGQVNSPLHF.

The genes are TRBV27 and TRBJ2-7, with 11 bases identical to TRBD2. The CDR3 loop spans 15 amino acids. Germline trimming cut 5 bases from V and 3 bases from J; bases unmatched to any gene: 6. The germline CDR1 and CDR2 sequences are MNHEY and SMNVEV (reference sequence). This chain's CDR3 is CASSRTGTSGYEQYF. In DNA, the CDR3 is TGTGCCAGCAGTCGGACCGGGACTAGCGGCTACGAGCAGTACTTC.

The chain recombines TRBV6-5 with TRBJ1-2; D unresolved. V lost 7 bases and J 4 bases, leaving 10 bases between the germline ends. Germline V CDR1 and CDR2: MNHEY, SVGAGI. CDR3 size: 12 residues. Here the CDR3 reads CASTTGTYGYTF. The CDR3 nucleotides read TGTGCCAGCACGACGGGAACCTATGGCTACACCTTC.

The chain links TRBV6-1 to TRBJ1-5; tentatively, D is TRBD1 (5 bases). CDR3 length: 15 amino acids. V dropped 1 base and J dropped 6 bases, with 13 bases sitting between them. The germline gives CDR1 MNHNS, CDR2 SASEGT. DNA for the CDR3: TGTGCCAGCAGTGAAGGTCCCAGGGTATCTCAGCCCCAGCATTTT. Translating it yields CASSEGPRVSQPQHF.

The chain recombines TRBV27 with TRBJ2-1; TRBD1 agrees at 8 bases. Unmatched junction bases numbered 6, after V lost 5 bases and J lost 3 bases. The CDR3 extends over 15 amino acids. Germline V gene lookup returns CDR1 MNHEY and CDR2 SMNVEV (reference sequence). CDR3 sequence (DNA): TGTGCCAGCAGTCCCCAGGGGGCCTACTACAATGAGCAGTTCTTC. Translation gives CASSPQGAYYNEQFF.

V and J are TRBV5-1 and TRBJ2-3; a weak D match, TRBD1 (5 bases). Deletions cut 8 bases from V and 6 bases from J, with 19 bases between. In germline, CDR1 is SGHRS, CDR2 YFSETQ. CDR3 length: 14 amino acids. CDR3 coding DNA: TGCGCCAGTATTCTGGGGCCCTCGGAGGATACGCAGTATTTT. Translation gives CASILGPSEDTQYF.

This clone was observed a few times. V is TRBV5-5 and J is TRBJ1-4, with 12 bases aligning to TRBD1. In germline, CDR1 is SGHKS, CDR2 YYEKEE (reference sequence). This CDR3 comprises 18 residues. The V segment lost 1 base and the J segment 7 bases; nucleotides outside the gene matches: 11. For the CDR3, the DNA is TGTGCCAGCAGCTTGTTGCCGGGACAGGGGGCTTCAGTTGAAAAACTGTTTTTT. It yields the protein CASSLLPGQGASVEKLFF.